These T cell receptor beta chains were read from a single sample in a study of identical twins. TCRdb analysed the 5' RACE reads with MiXCR anew, one entry per CDR3 protein. Of roughly 1.6 million distinct CDR3 sequences in the sample, about 30% were seen once. Sequenced sample: cord blood. Source of these receptors: a newborn girl in good health. Both conserved end residues are part of each CDR3. The D gene is left open where the match is weak. Some rows have no size entry. The others give once, few or many, or a class for an expanded clone.

J,D,size,V,DNA,CDR3
TRBJ2-3,TRBD2,NA,TRBV12-3/TRBV12-4,TGTGCCAGCAGTTCGAAGGGACTAGCGGGAGTCACGCAGTATTTT,CASSSKGLAGVTQYF
TRBJ2-7,TRBD2,NA,TRBV4-2,TGTGCCAGCAGCCCCTCGACTAGCGGGACCTACGAGCAGTACTTC,CASSPSTSGTYEQYF
TRBJ2-5,NA,NA,TRBV29-1,TGCAGCGTTGCATGGATTCCCGAGGGGTACTTC,CSVAWIPEGYF
TRBJ1-2,TRBD1,NA,TRBV2,TGTGCCAGCAGTGAAGGGGGAGGGGGCAATGGCTACACCTTC,CASSEGGGGNGYTF
TRBJ1-1,NA,few,TRBV20-1,TGCAGTGCTAGAGGACAGCCTGAAGCTTTCTTT,CSARGQPEAFF
TRBJ2-5,NA,NA,TRBV5-1,TGCGTCAGCCCTCCGACGGCAACCCAGTACTTC,CVSPPTATQYF
TRBJ2-3,TRBD2,many,TRBV27,TGTGCCAGCAGTTTAATAACGGGAGGGCCCACAGATACGCAGTATTTT,CASSLITGGPTDTQYF
TRBJ2-3,NA,NA,TRBV2,TGTGCCAAGCAAACGGGACCTGGCACAGATACGCAGTATTTT,CAKQTGPGTDTQYF
TRBJ1-1,NA,NA,TRBV4-1,TGCGCCAGCAGCCCACCGGGAGACAACACTGAAGCTTTCTTT,CASSPPGDNTEAFF
TRBJ2-1,NA,NA,TRBV29-1,TGCAGCGTTGTGACATCCTTTGGGACGTATGAGCAGTTCTTC,CSVVTSFGTYEQFF
TRBJ2-3,NA,many,TRBV10-3,TGTGCCATCAGTGAGGGAGCGGAGTATACGCAGTATTTT,CAISEGAEYTQYF
TRBJ2-4,TRBD2,NA,TRBV20-1,TGCAGTGCTAGGTTTCGGGGGGTCGCCACCCTTCCCTTCTACAATGAGCAGTACTTC,CSARFRGVATLPFYNEQYF
TRBJ2-1,NA,NA,TRBV21-1,TGTGCCAGCAGCAAAGCAGGCGTTCTCTCTGGCCGCTCCTACAATGAGCAGTTCTTC,CASSKAGVLSGRSYNEQFF
TRBJ2-4,TRBD1,NA,TRBV6-4,TGTGCCAGCAGTGACAAGTTGACAGGGAAATACAATGAGCAGTACTTC,CASSDKLTGKYNEQYF
TRBJ2-7,NA,NA,TRBV2,TGTGCCAGCAGTGCGGCCCGTCAGGGGCCCTACGAGCAGTACTTC,CASSAARQGPYEQYF
TRBJ1-2,NA,NA,TRBV20-1,TGCAGTGCTAGCGAGGCCTTTTATGGCTACACCTTC,CSASEAFYGYTF
TRBJ2-7,TRBD1,NA,TRBV20-1,TGCAGTGCGACCCAGGGGGCCATCTACGAGCAGTACTTC,CSATQGAIYEQYF
TRBJ2-7,TRBD2,NA,TRBV12-3/TRBV12-4,TGTGCCAGCAGTTCCCTCGGGGGGACCCCTTACAATGAGCAGTACTTC,CASSSLGGTPYNEQYF
TRBJ2-5,NA,NA,TRBV11-1,TGTGCCAGCAGCTTAGCGGCTAGCGAGGAGACCCAGTACTTC,CASSLAASEETQYF
TRBJ2-7,TRBD2,NA,TRBV20-1,TGCAGTGTGTTTTCGGGACTAGGGGACCACGAGCAGTACTTC,CSVFSGLGDHEQYF
TRBJ2-7,TRBD2,few,TRBV11-2,TGTGCCAGCAGCTTAACCGGGGGGGTTTCCTACGAGCAGTACTTC,CASSLTGGVSYEQYF
TRBJ1-2,NA,NA,TRBV20-1,TGCAGTGCTAGAGTCCCGACAGGCGGCTATGGCTACACCTTC,CSARVPTGGYGYTF
TRBJ2-6,NA,NA,TRBV12-3/TRBV12-4,TGTGCCAGCTGGAACGGGGGCTGGGGGGCCAACGTCCTGACTTTC,CASWNGGWGANVLTF
TRBJ2-3,TRBD1,NA,TRBV6-1,TGTGCCAGGACAGGGGATAGTGCAGATACGCAGTATTTT,CARTGDSADTQYF
TRBJ2-7,TRBD2,NA,TRBV6-2/TRBV6-3,TGTGCCACCACTCTGAGGGGAGCGGGAGAGCAGTACTTC,CATTLRGAGEQYF
TRBJ2-1,TRBD2,once,TRBV18,TGTGCCAACTCATCCGGGACTAGTACCAATGAGCAGTTCTTC,CANSSGTSTNEQFF
TRBJ2-7,NA,NA,TRBV30,TGTGCCTGGAGTGTACAGGTCCCTTACGAGCAGTACTTC,CAWSVQVPYEQYF